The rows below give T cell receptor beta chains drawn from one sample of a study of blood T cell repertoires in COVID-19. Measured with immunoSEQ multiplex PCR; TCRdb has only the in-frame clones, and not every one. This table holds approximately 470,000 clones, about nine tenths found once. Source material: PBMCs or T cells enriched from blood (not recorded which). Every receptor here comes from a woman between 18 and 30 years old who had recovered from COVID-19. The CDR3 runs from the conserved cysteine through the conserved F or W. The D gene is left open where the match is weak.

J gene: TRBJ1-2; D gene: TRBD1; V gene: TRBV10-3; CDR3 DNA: TGTGCCGTCCGTCCCGGGACAGGGGAAGGCTACACCTTC; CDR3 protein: CAVRPGTGEGYTF
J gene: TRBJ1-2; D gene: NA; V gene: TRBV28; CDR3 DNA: TGTGCCAGCAGTCCCCCTGCAGGCCAGGACTATGGCTACACCTTC; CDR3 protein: CASSPPAGQDYGYTF
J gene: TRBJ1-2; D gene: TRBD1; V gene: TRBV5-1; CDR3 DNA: TGCGCCAGCAGCTTGGCGACAGGGGGCTATGGCTACACCTTC; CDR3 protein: CASSLATGGYGYTF
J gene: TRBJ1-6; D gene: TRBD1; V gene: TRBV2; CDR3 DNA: TGTGCCAGCAGTGACCCGGGACAGGGAGGATCACCCCTCCACTTT; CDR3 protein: CASSDPGQGGSPLHF
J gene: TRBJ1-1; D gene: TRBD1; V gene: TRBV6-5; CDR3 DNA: TGTGCCAGCAGCCTACTGGGACAGGGCCACACTGAAGCTTTCTTT; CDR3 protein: CASSLLGQGHTEAFF
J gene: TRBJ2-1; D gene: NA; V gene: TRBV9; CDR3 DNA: TGTGCCAGCAGCGTAGTGGTCGATCCTCAGGGGAATGAGCAGTTCTTC; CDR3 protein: CASSVVVDPQGNEQFF
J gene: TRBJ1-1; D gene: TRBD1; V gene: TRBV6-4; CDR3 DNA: TGTGCCAGCAGTGTTGACAGGGAGACTGAAGCTTTCTTT; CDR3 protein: CASSVDRETEAFF
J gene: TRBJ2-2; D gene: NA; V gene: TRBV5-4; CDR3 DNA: TGTGCCAGCAGCTTGGCCGGCACCGGGGAGCTGTTTTTT; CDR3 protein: CASSLAGTGELFF
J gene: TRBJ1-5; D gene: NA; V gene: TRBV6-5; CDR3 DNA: TGTGCCAGCAGTTCCCTGAATCAGCCCCAGCATTTT; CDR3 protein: CASSSLNQPQHF
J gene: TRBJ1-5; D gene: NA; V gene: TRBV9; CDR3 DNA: TGTGCCAGCAGTGGAGGGACGGAAAATCAGCCCCAGCATTTT; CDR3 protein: CASSGGTENQPQHF